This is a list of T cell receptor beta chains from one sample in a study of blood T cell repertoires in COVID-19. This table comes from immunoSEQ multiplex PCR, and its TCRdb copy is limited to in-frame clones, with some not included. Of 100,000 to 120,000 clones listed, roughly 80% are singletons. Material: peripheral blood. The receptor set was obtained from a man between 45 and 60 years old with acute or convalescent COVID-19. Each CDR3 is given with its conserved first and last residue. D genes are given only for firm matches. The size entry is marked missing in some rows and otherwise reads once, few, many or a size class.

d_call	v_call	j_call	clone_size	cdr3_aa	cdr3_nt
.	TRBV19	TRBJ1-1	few	CASRDWVNTEAFF	TGTGCCAGTAGGGACTGGGTGAACACTGAAGCTTTCTTT
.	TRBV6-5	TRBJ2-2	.	CASTPRGNTGELFF	TGTGCCAGCACTCCACGGGGAAACACCGGGGAGCTGTTTTTT
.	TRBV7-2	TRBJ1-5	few	CASSLNRYSNQPQHF	TGTGCCAGCAGCTTGAACAGGTATAGCAATCAGCCCCAGCATTTT
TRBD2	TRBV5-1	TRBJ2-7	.	CASSPLAGGPYEQYF	TGCGCCAGCAGCCCCCTAGCGGGGGGGCCGTACGAGCAGTACTTC
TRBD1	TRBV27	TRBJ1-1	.	CASRGTAEAFF	TGTGCCAGCAGAGGGACAGCTGAAGCTTTCTTT
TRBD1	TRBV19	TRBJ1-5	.	CASSINRGPQPQHF	TGTGCCAGTAGTATAAACAGGGGCCCTCAGCCCCAGCATTTT
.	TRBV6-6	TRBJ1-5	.	CAIRQVDQPQHF	TGTGCCATCCGACAGGTCGATCAGCCCCAGCATTTT
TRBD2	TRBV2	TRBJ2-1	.	CASELAGIYNEQFF	TGTGCCAGTGAACTAGCGGGGATCTACAATGAGCAGTTCTTC
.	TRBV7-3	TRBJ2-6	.	CASSLSVVSPLSGANVLTF	TGTGCCAGCAGCTTAAGCGTAGTATCACCCCTCTCTGGGGCCAACGTCCTGACTTTC
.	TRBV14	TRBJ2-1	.	CASSQVPYNEQFF	TGTGCCAGCAGCCAAGTCCCGTACAATGAGCAGTTCTTC
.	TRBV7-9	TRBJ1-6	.	CASGELGSPLHF	TGTGCCAGCGGGGAGCTGGGCTCACCCCTCCACTTT
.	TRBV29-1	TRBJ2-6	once	CSVERVGANVLTF	TGCAGCGTTGAGAGGGTCGGGGCCAACGTCCTGACTTTC
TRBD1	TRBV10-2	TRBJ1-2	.	CASSEFGQGRSDYGYTF	TGCGCCAGCAGTGAGTTCGGACAGGGAAGGTCGGACTATGGCTACACCTTC
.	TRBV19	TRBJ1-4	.	CASRNDTHDEKLFF	TGTGCCAGTAGGAATGACACTCACGATGAAAAACTGTTTTTT
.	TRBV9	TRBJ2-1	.	CASSTTGGNEQFF	TGTGCCAGCAGCACTACCGGGGGCAATGAGCAGTTCTTC
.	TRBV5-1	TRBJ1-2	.	CASSTPGQLGLGGYTF	TGCGCCAGCAGCACTCCTGGACAGTTGGGTTTGGGGGGCTACACCTTC
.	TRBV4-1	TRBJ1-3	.	CASSRKQGSGNTIYF	TGCGCCAGCAGCCGCAAACAGGGAAGTGGAAACACCATATATTTT
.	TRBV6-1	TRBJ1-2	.	CASSELASLQGDYGYTF	TGTGCCAGCAGTGAACTAGCTTCGCTACAGGGTGACTATGGCTACACCTTC
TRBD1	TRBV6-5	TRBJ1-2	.	CASGRGTGGHGYTF	TGTGCCAGCGGTCGTGGGACAGGGGGCCATGGCTACACCTTC
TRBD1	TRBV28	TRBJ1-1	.	CASRTGAPNTEAFF	TGTGCCAGCAGAACAGGGGCGCCGAACACTGAAGCTTTCTTT
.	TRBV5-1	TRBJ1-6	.	CASSLIVGGGSPLHF	TGCGCCAGCAGCTTGATCGTGGGTGGAGGCTCACCCCTCCACTTT
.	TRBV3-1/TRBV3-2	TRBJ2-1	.	CASSQEGGTWGEQFF	TGTGCCAGCAGCCAAGAAGGCGGGACCTGGGGTGAGCAGTTCTTC
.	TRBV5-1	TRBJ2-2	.	CASSLTVAGTGELFF	TGCGCCAGCAGCTTGACGGTAGCTGGAACCGGGGAGCTGTTTTTT
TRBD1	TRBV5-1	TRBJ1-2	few	CASSNPGTGGNYGYTF	TGCGCCAGCAGCAACCCCGGCACAGGGGGAAATTATGGCTACACCTTC
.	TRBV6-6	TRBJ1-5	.	CASSSGAPGGNQPQHF	TGTGCCAGCAGTAGCGGAGCCCCCGGAGGTAATCAGCCCCAGCATTTT
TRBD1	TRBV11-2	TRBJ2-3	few	CASRLPFRGLGDTQYF	TGTGCCAGCAGACTACCGTTCAGGGGGCTAGGAGATACGCAGTATTTT
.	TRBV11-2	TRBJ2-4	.	CASSSRGGVKNIQYF	TGTGCCAGCAGCTCGCGAGGGGGAGTCAAAAACATTCAGTACTTC
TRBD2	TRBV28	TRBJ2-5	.	CASSFYYLSRTSGGGETQYF	TGTGCCAGCAGTTTCTATTACCTCAGTAGGACTAGCGGGGGAGGGGAGACCCAGTACTTC
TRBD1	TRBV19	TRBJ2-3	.	CASSPQGQVATDTQYF	TGTGCCAGTAGTCCCCAGGGACAGGTAGCCACAGATACGCAGTATTTT
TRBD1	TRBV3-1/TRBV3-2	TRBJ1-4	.	CASSQVFDRGPEKLFF	TGTGCCAGCAGCCAAGTATTCGACAGGGGGCCAGAAAAACTGTTTTTT
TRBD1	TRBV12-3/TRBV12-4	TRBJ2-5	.	CASRPGTGLLQYF	TGTGCCAGCAGGCCCGGGACAGGGTTGCTCCAGTACTTC
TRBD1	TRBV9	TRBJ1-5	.	CASSVVGDRGFNQPQHF	TGTGCCAGCAGCGTAGTAGGGGACAGGGGATTCAATCAGCCCCAGCATTTT
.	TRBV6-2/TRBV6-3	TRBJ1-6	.	CASSLTVGSPLHF	TGTGCCAGCAGTTTGACAGTAGGGTCACCCCTCCACTTT
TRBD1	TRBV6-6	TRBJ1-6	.	CASSYFGTGDSPLHF	TGTGCCAGCAGTTACTTTGGGACAGGGGATTCACCCCTCCACTTT
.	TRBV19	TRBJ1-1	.	CASTPGGWTEAFF	TGTGCCAGTACCCCCGGGGGGTGGACTGAAGCTTTCTTT
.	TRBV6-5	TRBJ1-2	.	CASTYGGFYGYTF	TGTGCCAGCACCTACGGGGGGTTCTATGGCTACACCTTC
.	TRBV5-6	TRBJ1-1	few	CASSGGYGANTEAFF	TGTGCCAGCAGCGGGGGGTACGGAGCGAACACTGAAGCTTTCTTT
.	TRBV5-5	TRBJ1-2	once	CASSLLPQNQVNYGYTF	TGTGCCAGCAGTCTCCTGCCTCAAAACCAGGTTAACTATGGCTACACCTTC
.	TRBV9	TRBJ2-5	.	CASSSRGGGETQYF	TGTGCCAGCAGCTCCCGAGGGGGGGGAGAGACCCAGTACTTC
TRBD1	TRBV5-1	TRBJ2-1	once	CASSPGQGKGNEQFF	TGCGCCAGCAGCCCGGGACAGGGAAAAGGCAATGAGCAGTTCTTC
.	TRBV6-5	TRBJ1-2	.	CASSYSSQGGYGYTF	TGTGCCAGCAGTTACTCGTCCCAGGGTGGGTATGGCTACACCTTC
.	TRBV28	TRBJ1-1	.	CASSLDSMNTEAFF	TGTGCCAGCAGTTTGGACAGCATGAACACTGAAGCTTTCTTT
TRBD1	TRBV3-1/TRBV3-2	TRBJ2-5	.	CASSHVQGQGSQETQYF	TGTGCCAGCAGCCACGTCCAGGGACAGGGGTCCCAAGAGACCCAGTACTTC
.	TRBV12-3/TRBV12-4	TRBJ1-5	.	CASSLGGGQPQHF	TGTGCCAGCAGTTTAGGCGGGGGCCAGCCCCAGCATTTT
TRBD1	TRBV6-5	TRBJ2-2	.	CASRTGMTNTGELFF	TGTGCCAGCAGGACAGGGATGACGAACACCGGGGAGCTGTTTTTT
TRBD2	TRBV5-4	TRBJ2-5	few	CASSLAGVGETQYF	TGTGCCAGCAGCCTTGCGGGGGTCGGGGAGACCCAGTACTTC
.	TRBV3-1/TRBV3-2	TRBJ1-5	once	CASSQSGDEPQHF	TGTGCCAGCAGCCAATCAGGGGATGAGCCCCAGCATTTT
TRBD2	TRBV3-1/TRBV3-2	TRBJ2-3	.	CASSQDRGLAGGRTDTQYF	TGTGCCAGCAGCCAAGACAGGGGACTAGCGGGGGGGCGAACAGATACGCAGTATTTT